This T cell receptor beta chain originates from a study of blood T cell repertoires in COVID-19. The overall study: Sites in the United States, Italy and Spain provided acute and convalescent COVID-19 samples. The cDNA or gDNA used as material had been derived from T cells, B-cell-depleted T cells, or PBMCs.

CDR1 is SNHLY and CDR2 is FYNNEI in the germline V gene. The length of the CDR3 is 17 residues. V lost 2 bases and J lost 3, with 17 bases in between. Under the authors' procedure: Estimated nucleated cell counts came from reference gene primer amplification. Using immunoSEQ multiplex PCR, the repertoire was profiled, and TCRdb retains in-frame clones only, with some absent. Clonal size and the V and J genes are those of that table, whereas D and trimming came from the DNA. The sample holds 95,000 to 120,000 clones, approximately 80% seen once. This chain connects TRBV2 to TRBJ1-3; D unresolved. This clonotype was sampled from a woman aged 35 to 49 with acute or convalescent COVID-19. Sequencing input: peripheral blood. CDR3 coding DNA: TGTGCCAGCAGTGAAAGGACGGGGATTAGAAATGGAAACACCATATATTTT. Translation gives CASSERTGIRNGNTIYF. Combining the CDR3 with reference TRBV2 and TRBJ1-3 gives the whole variable domain EPEVTQTPSHQVTQMGQEVILRCVPISNHLYFYWYRQILGQKVEFLVSFYNNEISEKSEIFDDQFSVERPDGSNFTLKIRSTKLEDSAMYFCASSERTGIRNGNTIYFGEGSWLTVV.